Detailed here is one TCR beta chain. The antigen is undetermined. The record originates from a study of response to subunit inactivated influenza vaccine. Study results and limitations: After each seasonal influenza vaccination, few new T cells are recruited, the authors suggested.

One entry per CDR3 protein results from TCRdb running MiXCR on the RT-PCR reads. The sample has about 500,000 distinct CDR3 sequences; 15% to 20% are singletons. The CDR3 loop spans 14 amino acids. The V end was cut by 9 bases, the J end by 5 bases, with 17 bases between. Looked up from germline, CDR1 is MDHEN and CDR2 is SYDVKM. The chain joins TRBV28 to TRBJ1-5; tentative D call: TRBD1 (6 bases). Here the sequenced sample was CD4+ T cells sorted from PBMCs, taken less than 30 months after vaccination. This TCR came from a man between 50 and 75 years old who received an inactivated influenza vaccine. CDR3 sequence (DNA): TGTGCCAGTAGTAAAACAGGGAACCATCAGCCCCAGCATTTT. This codes for CASSKTGNHQPQHF.